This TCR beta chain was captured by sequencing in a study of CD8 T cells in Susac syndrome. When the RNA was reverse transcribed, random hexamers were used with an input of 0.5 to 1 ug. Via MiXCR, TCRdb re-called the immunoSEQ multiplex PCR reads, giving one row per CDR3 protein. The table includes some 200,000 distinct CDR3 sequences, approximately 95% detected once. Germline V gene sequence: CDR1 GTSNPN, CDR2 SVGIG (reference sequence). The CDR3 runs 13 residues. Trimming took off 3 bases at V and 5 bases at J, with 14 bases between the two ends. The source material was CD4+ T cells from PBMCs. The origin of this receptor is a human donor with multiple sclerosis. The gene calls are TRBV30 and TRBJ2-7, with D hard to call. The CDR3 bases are TGTGCCTGGAGCCGTCGGCCTCTGGACGAGCAGTACTTC. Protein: CAWSRRPLDEQYF.